This T cell receptor (beta chain) was identified in a study of shared clonotypes between healthy human individuals. Study overall: The donors, a couple of women and three men, were aged 18 to 49.

Across several immunoSEQ plates, the genomic DNA of each subset was split evenly. Each PCR replicate from the sorted subsets contained around 0.2 ug DNA, which is tens of thousands of T cell genomes. Original processing notes: For the immunoSEQ data, sequences were junction-only without quality scores, so filtering differed. Only in-frame clones appear in the TCRdb table, and some are missing; sequencing was by immunoSEQ multiplex PCR. D and trimming were read from the DNA, whereas the V and J calls and clone size are those reported in that table. The sample lists about 2.1 million clones, roughly 93% occurring once. Germline-derived CDR1 and CDR2 are SGHRS and YFSETQ. This CDR3 has 14 amino acids. The trim removed 2 bases at V and 4 bases at J, leaving 4 bases unmatched. CD45RO-negative CD8 cells positively selected for CCR7 made up the naive population, which excluded terminally differentiated effector memory CD45RA+ cells.

The sequenced material came from naive CD8+ T cells from PBMCs. The gene calls are TRBV5-1 and TRBJ2-7; 9 nucleotides match TRBD1. The sequence came from a man younger than 30 in good health. Some clones in this sample may be carry-over from other donors' samples. CDR3 loop: CASSFGTGNYEQYF. CDR3 nucleotide sequence: TGCGCCAGCAGCTTTGGGACAGGGAATTACGAGCAGTACTTC.